What follows are 6 T cell receptor beta chains derived from one specimen sequenced in a study of T cell responses to AZD1222 COVID-19 vaccine. Sequenced by immunoSEQ multiplex PCR; TCRdb stores in-frame clones only, minus some. This sample has more than 95,000 clones; 80% to 90% occur once, and the top ten carry around 7%. The source was peripheral blood, collected on day 0 of AZD1222 vaccination. The receptors were sampled from an adult in good health.

The V gene is TRBV11-2, the J gene TRBJ1-1; TRBD1 is a possible D gene (6 bases). The germline V and J ends were trimmed by 2 bases and 11 bases, with 15 bases remaining between them. Germline V gene sequence: CDR1 SGHAT, CDR2 FQNNGV. The CDR3 is made up of 13 amino acids. The CDR3: CASSLLGGASAFF. As DNA, the CDR3 is TGTGCCAGCAGCTTACTGGGGGGCGCATCGGCTTTCTTT.

The chain links TRBV2 to TRBJ1-4; TRBD1 matches at 8 bases. V shed 5 bases and J 0 bases; nucleotides not matched to a gene: 5. This CDR3 is built from 16 residues. Germline CDR1 SNHLY, CDR2 FYNNEI. CDR3 DNA sequence: TGTGCCAGCAGTCTGACAGGGGATCCAACTAATGAAAAACTGTTTTTT. Translation: CASSLTGDPTNEKLFF.

J is TRBJ1-5 and V is TRBV1. TRBV1 is described as a pseudogene. This CDR3 has 16 residues. CDR3 bases: TGCACCAGCAGCCAAGATCCCCCCCGGAGAAATCAGCCCCAGCATTTT. It is translated as CTSSQDPPRRNQPQHF.

The chain joins TRBV2 to TRBJ2-4; TRBD1 aligns across 8 bases. V trimming: 4 bases; J trimming: 6 bases; junction bases outside the gene matches: 5. The CDR3 has 14 amino acids. Germline CDR1 reads SNHLY; CDR2 reads FYNNEI. DNA of the CDR3: TGTGCCAGCAGTGGGGCCAGGGGGCCAAACATTCAGTACTTC. As protein: CASSGARGPNIQYF.

The chain joins TRBV7-2 to TRBJ1-5, with D unresolved. The V gene lost 5 bases and the J gene lost 4 bases, with 6 bases spanning the gap. The CDR3 is 12 residues long. Germline assignment: CDR1 SGHTA and CDR2 FQGNSA. CDR3 protein: CASSTLNQPQHF. In DNA, the CDR3 is TGTGCCAGCAGCACCTTGAATCAGCCCCAGCATTTT.

The chain recombines TRBV25-1 with TRBJ2-2; 10 nucleotides align to TRBD2. Germline CDR1 is MGHDK and CDR2 is SYGVNS. This CDR3 contains 14 residues. V lost 6 bases and J lost 5; bases outside the gene matches: 3. CDR3 sequence reads: CASRSSGRTGELFF. CDR3 bases: TGTGCCAGCAGGAGTAGCGGGAGGACCGGGGAGCTGTTTTTT. Full variable domain (rest looked up from reference TRBV25-1 and TRBJ2-2): EADIYQTPRYLVIGTGKKITLECSQTMGHDKMYWYQQDPGMELHLIHYSYGVNSTEKGDLSSESTVSRIRTEHFPLTLESARPSHTSQYLCASRSSGRTGELFFGEGSRLTVL.